A single count supports the clone carrying this T cell receptor beta chain. This record comes from a study of blood T cell repertoires in COVID-19. V shed 4 bases, J shed 3 bases, and the junction held 18 bases outside the gene matches. CDR3 size: 19 residues. Per the germline V gene, CDR1 is LNHDA and CDR2 is SQIVND (reference sequence). In the authors' methods: Amplified reference gene primers provided the basis for estimating nucleated cell counts. Profiled with immunoSEQ multiplex PCR; TCRdb holds only in-frame clones, not every one. The D gene and trimming were derived from the DNA, and the V and J assignments and clone size from that table. Counted here are under 300,000 clones, 88% occurring once; the ten biggest clones make up 0.7% to 0.85%.

The V call is TRBV19, the J call TRBJ2-1; 7 nucleotides line up with TRBD1. The TCR comes from a woman aged 25-40 years with acute or convalescent COVID-19. The sequenced sample was peripheral blood. The CDR3 loop reads CASSTLDREVDYVYNEQFF. CDR3 DNA: TGTGCCAGTAGTACCCTCGACAGGGAAGTCGACTATGTCTACAATGAGCAGTTCTTC.